This T cell receptor (beta chain) appears in the sequencing data of a study of T cells in Graves' hyperthyroidism and ophthalmopathy. As concerns this clonotype: Antigen specificity is unknown.

On the basis of clinical symptoms, serum thyroxine and TRAb, thyroid ultrasound and orbital computed tomography, diagnoses were made. Fresh peripheral blood, around 9.2 ml of it, supplied the PBMCs. Findings and limits, study-wide: Ophthalmopathy was identified by the model a median roughly 6.5 months ahead of onset. Blood also carried most thyroid clonotypes expanded above 0.001.

TCR beta CDR3 sequences were amplified from RNA transcripts. TCR CDR3 regions were first amplified by RT-PCR with HTBI primers. TCRdb used MiXCR to reprocess the multiplex PCR reads, holding one entry per CDR3 protein. The sample records about 400,000 distinct CDR3 sequences, approximately 15% being singletons. Germline-derived CDR1 and CDR2 are LNHDA and SQIVND (reference sequence). The CDR3 sequence is 14 residues long. J was trimmed by 0 bases and V by 7 bases; bases with no gene match: 4. The chain carries TRBV19 and TRBJ1-1; TRBD1 aligns across 8 bases. Sample: blood. This receptor was identified in a man younger than 35 with Graves' ophthalmopathy. CDR3 bases: TGTGCCAGTACCAGGGGGCAAATGAACACTGAAGCTTTCTTT. Translating it yields CASTRGQMNTEAFF.